This passage covers 7 T cell receptor beta chains from one sample sequenced in a study of PD-1 blockade in classical Hodgkin lymphoma. Each and every patient relapsed after autologous stem cell transplantation, and patients got differing brentuximab vedotin exposure. TCRdb's table, derived via immunoSEQ multiplex PCR, lists solely in-frame clones and lacks some. The top ten hold 8.5% to 10% of the sample, which has 3,500 to 5,000 clones, roughly three fifths seen once. The source was peripheral blood mononuclear cells (PBMCs), collected before the second cycle of nivolumab. These receptors all come from a human donor with classical Hodgkin lymphoma.

The chain uses TRBV9 and TRBJ2-1; 9 positions match TRBD1. Germline CDR1 SGDLS, CDR2 YYNGEE. V trimming: 0 bases; J trimming: 4 bases; junction bases outside the gene matches: 2. CDR3 size: 15 residues. This CDR3 is CASSVVGTGYNEQFF. CDR3 bases: TGTGCCAGCAGCGTAGTAGGGACAGGGTACAATGAGCAGTTCTTC. The entire variable domain, with the rest obtained from reference TRBV9 and TRBJ2-1, is as follows: DSGVTQTPKHLITATGQRVTLRCSPRSGDLSVYWYQQSLDQGLQFLIQYYNGEERAKGNILERFSAQQFPDLHSELNLSSLELGDSALYFCASSVVGTGYNEQFFGPGTRLTVL.

The chain combines TRBV7-9 with TRBJ2-5; a possible D gene is TRBD1 (5 bases). The CDR3 contains 14 residues. Germline V gene data show CDR1 as SEHNR and CDR2 as FQNEAQ (reference sequence). Trimming removed 2 bases from V and 7 bases from J, with 14 bases in between. In DNA, the CDR3 is TGTGCCAGCAGCTTACAACAGGACGTCTGGACCCAGTACTTC. Encoded protein: CASSLQQDVWTQYF.

The chain is built from TRBV28 and TRBJ1-5; tentative D call: TRBD1 (6 bases). The CDR3 has 16 residues. Germline-derived CDR1 and CDR2 are MDHEN and SYDVKM. The V end was cut by 4 bases, the J end by 0 bases, with 13 bases between. CDR3 protein: CASSYGGGYSNQPQHF. The CDR3 DNA sequence: TGTGCCAGCAGTTACGGGGGCGGGTATAGCAATCAGCCCCAGCATTTT. Full variable domain (rest looked up from reference TRBV28 and TRBJ1-5): DVKVTQSSRYLVKRTGEKVFLECVQDMDHENMFWYRQDPGLGLRLIYFSYDVKMKEKGDIPEGYSVSREKKERFSLILESASTNQTSMYLCASSYGGGYSNQPQHFGDGTRLSIL.

The rearrangement joins TRBV5-4 to TRBJ2-1; 9 bases map to TRBD2. CDR1 is SGHNT and CDR2 is YYREEE in the germline V gene (reference sequence). CDR3 length equals 14 residues. V lost 1 base, J lost 10 bases, and 6 bases stayed unmatched. CDR3: CASSLSSGLAEQFF. The CDR3 nucleotides are TGTGCCAGCAGCTTGAGCTCGGGACTAGCCGAGCAGTTCTTC.

This clone was detected only once. J is TRBJ2-1 and V is TRBV14; D not resolved. This CDR3 is built from 12 residues. Germline assignment: CDR1 SGHDN and CDR2 FVKESK. Deletions cut 3 bases from V and 11 bases from J, with 11 bases between. CDR3 amino acids: CASSHVAQQQFF. The CDR3 nucleotides are TGTGCCAGCAGCCACGTGGCACAGCAGCAGTTCTTC.

This chain uses TRBV5-8 with TRBJ2-3; perhaps TRBD2 as D (6 bases). The CDR3 has 13 residues. V was trimmed by 1 base and J by 4 bases, leaving 7 bases between them. CDR1 SGHTS and CDR2 YDEGEE come from the germline V gene. The CDR3: CASSLREPDTQYF. The CDR3 DNA reads as TGTGCCAGCAGCTTGCGGGAGCCAGATACGCAGTATTTT.

This chain connects TRBV7-2 to TRBJ2-7; D is unclear. Per germline, CDR1 SGHTA and CDR2 FQGNSA. Trimming removed 4 bases from V and 6 bases from J, with 19 bases in between. The CDR3 is 15 amino acids. Here the CDR3 reads CASSSGRRGGSEQYF. The CDR3 DNA follows: TGTGCCAGCAGCTCCGGGCGGCGAGGCGGTAGCGAGCAGTACTTC.